The 15 T cell receptor beta chains listed next were all sequenced from one sample in a study of T cells after yellow fever vaccination. TCRdb re-analysed the 5' RACE reads in MiXCR, keeping a single row per CDR3 protein. The profile covers about 74,000 distinct CDR3 sequences, with approximately 7% appearing a single time and roughly 33% taken by the ten largest. Here the sequenced sample was CD8+ T cells sorted from PBMCs, taken 5 days after the first yellow fever vaccination. The source is a man in his late teens or twenties who received the YFV17D yellow fever vaccine.

This clonotype was seen a handful of times. The chain has TRBV19 and TRBJ2-2, with 8 bases identical to TRBD1. Unmatched junction bases numbered 10, after V lost 10 bases and J lost 3 bases. Germline CDR1 and CDR2: LNHDA and SQIVND (reference sequence). The CDR3 has 15 residues. The CDR3 loop reads CATPQDRADTGELFF. CDR3 nucleotide sequence: TGTGCCACCCCTCAGGACAGGGCCGACACCGGGGAGCTGTTTTTT.

The sample holds a few counts of this clonotype. The chain links TRBV10-3 to TRBJ2-1; TRBD2 agrees at 16 bases. Germline CDR1 is ENHRY and CDR2 is SYGVKD. V lost 7 bases and J lost 8; bases outside the gene matches: 11. This CDR3 is 17 amino acids long. The CDR3, as DNA: TGTGCCATCACTGGGACTAGCGGGGGGGGAGTTTTGGATGAGCAGTTCTTC. Its translation is CAITGTSGGGVLDEQFF.

The genes are TRBV4-1 and TRBJ1-2; 7 bases align to TRBD1. From germline, CDR1 is MGHRA and CDR2 YSYEKL. This CDR3 has 15 amino acids. The junction had 7 bases not matched to a gene; V was cut back by 1 base and J by 5 bases. The CDR3 spells CASSQASQGGYGYTF. The CDR3 nucleotides read TGCGCCAGCAGCCAAGCCAGTCAGGGGGGTTATGGCTACACCTTC.

This clonotype was found a few times. CDR3 loop: CASSQGFYGTYEQYF. Here the CDR3 DNA reads TGCGCCAGCAGCCAAGGATTCTACGGAACCTACGAGCAGTACTTC. The chain couples TRBV4-3 to TRBJ2-7; D remains unclear. Germline CDR1 LGHNA, CDR2 YSLEER. CDR3 length: 15 amino acids. Trimming pared 1 base from V and 2 bases from J, leaving 12 bases between.

Turning to this clonotype: At one end, the junction sequence differs from germline, possibly due to a read error. The rearrangement joins TRBV14 to TRBJ2-3, with D perhaps TRBD1 (5 bases). The germline V gene encodes CDR1 SGHDN and CDR2 FVKESK. The CDR3 runs 15 residues. In DNA form, the CDR3 reads TGTGCCAGTAGCCACCGCAGGGTTAGCACAGATACGCAGTATTTT. As protein: CASSHRRVSTDTQYF.

The CDR3 DNA reads as TGTGCCATCCCAACCTTCAAACAGGGGGCTTCAGGGGCCAACGTCCTGACTTTC. This gives the protein CAIPTFKQGASGANVLTF. The chain recombines TRBV10-3 with TRBJ2-6; 9 bases agree with TRBD1. The CDR3 loop spans 18 amino acids. Trimming removed 8 bases from V and 4 bases from J; junction bases left unmatched: 15. Germline CDR1 is ENHRY and CDR2 is SYGVKD.

Written as DNA, the CDR3 is TGTGCCAGCAGCTTATCTTCCGCCTACTATGGCTACACCTTC. The encoded protein is CASSLSSAYYGYTF. The chain is built from TRBV7-8 and TRBJ1-2; the D is unclear. V lost 2 bases to trimming and J lost 3 bases, with 10 bases between them. The length of the CDR3 is 14 residues. Germline V gene lookup returns CDR1 SGHVS and CDR2 FQNEAQ.

The table lists this clonotype with a few counts. The V gene is TRBV19, the J gene TRBJ1-5, with D uncertain. CDR3 size: 13 residues. Germline V gives CDR1 LNHDA, CDR2 SQIVND (reference sequence). V lost 11 bases and J 4 bases, leaving 15 bases between the germline ends. The chain's CDR3 is CASEEVWNQPQHF. The CDR3 region has the DNA TGTGCCTCCGAAGAGGTATGGAATCAGCCCCAGCATTTT. The entire variable domain, with the rest obtained from reference TRBV19 and TRBJ1-5, is as follows: DGGITQSPKYLFRKEGQNVTLSCEQNLNHDAMYWYRQDPGQGLRLIYYSQIVNDFQKGDIAEGYSVSREKKESFPLTVTSAQKNPTAFYLCASEEVWNQPQHFGDGTRLSIL.

This clonotype was detected a few times. The gene calls are TRBV6-2 or TRBV6-3 and TRBJ1-2, with no clear D. CDR1 and CDR2 (germline): MNHEY, SVGEGT. Trimming removed 5 bases from V and 3 bases from J, with 16 bases in between. The CDR3 is 15 residues long. The CDR3 DNA reads TGTGCCAGCAGTCACCCCCGGGGTGAATACTATGGCTACACCTTC. It is translated as CASSHPRGEYYGYTF.

This clonotype was seen a handful of times. The chain recombines TRBV5-1 with TRBJ1-1; D possibly corresponds to TRBD1 (5 bases). The CDR3 covers 14 residues. V was pared by 6 bases and J by 3 bases, with 15 bases between. In germline, CDR1 is SGHRS, CDR2 YFSETQ. CDR3 coding DNA: TGCGCCAGCACCCCCGTGGGGGAGGACACTGAAGCTTTCTTT. Amino acid sequence: CASTPVGEDTEAFF.

This chain connects TRBV7-9 to TRBJ2-7; D unresolved. CDR3 length: 12 amino acids. Germline lookup yields CDR1 SEHNR and CDR2 FQNEAQ (reference sequence). V lost 5 bases to trimming and J lost 3 bases, with 8 bases between them. CDR3 nucleotide sequence: TGTGCCAGCAGCCCTTCTTACTACGAGCAGTACTTC. Its protein product is CASSPSYYEQYF.

This clonotype was found a few times. V is TRBV4-1 and J is TRBJ2-1; D is possibly TRBD1 (6 bases). CDR1 and CDR2 from the germline V gene are MGHRA and YSYEKL. Between the trimmed V and J ends, which lost 4 bases and 8 bases, there was a span of 21 bases. This CDR3 has 16 amino acids. The CDR3 DNA reads TGCGCCAGCAGCCTGTTGGGCAGGGGCGTCGGCGATGAGCAGTTCTTC. As protein: CASSLLGRGVGDEQFF.

The table lists this clonotype with many counts. The chain employs TRBV4-1 and TRBJ1-1; D gene ambiguous. The CDR3 runs 15 residues. Trimming took 0 bases from V and 0 from J, leaving 8 bases between them. CDR1 and CDR2 (germline): MGHRA, YSYEKL. The CDR3 spells CASSQDWQMNTEAFF. The CDR3, as DNA: TGCGCCAGCAGCCAAGATTGGCAGATGAACACTGAAGCTTTCTTT.

The V and J genes are TRBV27 and TRBJ1-2; maybe TRBD1 (5 bases). This CDR3 comprises 14 residues. CDR1 is MNHEY and CDR2 is SMNVEV in the germline V gene (reference sequence). The V end lost 6 bases, the J end lost 7 bases, and 18 bases lay between the germline ends. The CDR3 nucleotides are TGTGCCAGCAGGGGGGACGGGGTAATTAGTGGCTACACCTTC. Translating it yields CASRGDGVISGYTF.

The rearrangement joins TRBV4-1 to TRBJ1-1; no reliable D call. Trimming stripped 0 bases from V and 4 bases from J, with 18 bases between. The CDR3 length is 17 residues. Germline V CDR1 and CDR2: MGHRA, YSYEKL. In nucleotides, the CDR3 is TGCGCCAGCAGCCAAGAACCTAAGGGATCCTTAGGCACTGAAGCTTTCTTT. Translation gives CASSQEPKGSLGTEAFF.